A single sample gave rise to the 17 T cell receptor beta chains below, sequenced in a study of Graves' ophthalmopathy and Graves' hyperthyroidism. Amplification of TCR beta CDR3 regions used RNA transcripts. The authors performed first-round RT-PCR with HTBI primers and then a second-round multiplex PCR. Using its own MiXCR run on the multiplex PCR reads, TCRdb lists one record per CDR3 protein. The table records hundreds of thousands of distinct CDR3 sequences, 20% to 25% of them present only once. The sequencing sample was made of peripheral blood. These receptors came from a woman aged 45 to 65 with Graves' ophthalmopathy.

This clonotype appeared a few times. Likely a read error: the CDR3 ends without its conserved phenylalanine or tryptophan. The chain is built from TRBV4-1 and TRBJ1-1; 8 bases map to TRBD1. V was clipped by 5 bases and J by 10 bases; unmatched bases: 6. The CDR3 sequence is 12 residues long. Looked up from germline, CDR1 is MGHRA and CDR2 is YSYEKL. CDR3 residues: CASSVTGGRAFL. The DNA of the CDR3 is TGCGCCAGCAGCGTTACAGGGGGGAGAGCTTTCCTT.

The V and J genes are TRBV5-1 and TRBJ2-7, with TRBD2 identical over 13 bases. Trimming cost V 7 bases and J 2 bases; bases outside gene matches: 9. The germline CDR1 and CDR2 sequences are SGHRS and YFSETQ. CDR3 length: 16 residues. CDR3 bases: TGCGCCAGCTCCCGTGGCGGGACTAGCGGGACCTACGAGCAGTACTTC. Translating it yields CASSRGGTSGTYEQYF.

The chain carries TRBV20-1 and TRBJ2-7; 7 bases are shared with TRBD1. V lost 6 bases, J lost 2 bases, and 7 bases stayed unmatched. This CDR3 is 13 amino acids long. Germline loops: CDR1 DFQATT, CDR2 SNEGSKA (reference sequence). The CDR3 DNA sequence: TGCAGTGCCAGGGACAGTGTTACCTACGAGCAGTACTTC. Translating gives CSARDSVTYEQYF.

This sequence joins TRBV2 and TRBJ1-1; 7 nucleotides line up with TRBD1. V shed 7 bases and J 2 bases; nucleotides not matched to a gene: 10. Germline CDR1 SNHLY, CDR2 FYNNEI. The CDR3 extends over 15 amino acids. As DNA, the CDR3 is TGTGCCAGCACCATTCGTGAGGGGGCAAACACTGAAGCTTTCTTT. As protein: CASTIREGANTEAFF.

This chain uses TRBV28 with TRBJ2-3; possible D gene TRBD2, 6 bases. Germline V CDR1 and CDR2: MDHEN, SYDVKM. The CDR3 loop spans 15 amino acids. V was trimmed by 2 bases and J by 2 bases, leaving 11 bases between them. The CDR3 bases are TGTGCCAGCAGTTTAGCGGGACTTTACACAGATACGCAGTATTTT. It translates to CASSLAGLYTDTQYF.

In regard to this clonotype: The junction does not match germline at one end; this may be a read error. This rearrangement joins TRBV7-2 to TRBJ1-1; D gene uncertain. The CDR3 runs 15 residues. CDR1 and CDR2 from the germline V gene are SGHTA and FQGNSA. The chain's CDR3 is CVSSSLQPVNTEAFF. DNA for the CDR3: TGTGTCAGCAGCTCACTCCAGCCAGTGAACACTGAAGCTTTCTTT.

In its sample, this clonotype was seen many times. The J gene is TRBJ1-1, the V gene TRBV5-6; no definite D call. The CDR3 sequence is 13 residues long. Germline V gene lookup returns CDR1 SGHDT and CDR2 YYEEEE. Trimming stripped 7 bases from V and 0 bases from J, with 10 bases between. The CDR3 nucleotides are TGTGCCAGCGGCAGGCGACTGAACACTGAAGCTTTCTTT. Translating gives CASGRRLNTEAFF.

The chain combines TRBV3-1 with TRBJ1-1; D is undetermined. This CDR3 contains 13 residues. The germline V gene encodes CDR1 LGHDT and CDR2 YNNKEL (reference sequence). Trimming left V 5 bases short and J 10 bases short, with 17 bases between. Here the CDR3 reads CASSERTPSGAFF. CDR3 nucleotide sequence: TGTGCCAGCAGCGAGAGGACTCCGTCCGGAGCTTTCTTT.

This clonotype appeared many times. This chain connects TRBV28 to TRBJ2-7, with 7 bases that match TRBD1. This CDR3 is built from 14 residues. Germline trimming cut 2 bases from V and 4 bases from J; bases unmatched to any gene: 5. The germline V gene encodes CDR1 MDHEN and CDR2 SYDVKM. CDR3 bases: TGTGCCAGCAGTTTACGGGACAGTTTTTACGAGCAGTACTTC. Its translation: CASSLRDSFYEQYF.

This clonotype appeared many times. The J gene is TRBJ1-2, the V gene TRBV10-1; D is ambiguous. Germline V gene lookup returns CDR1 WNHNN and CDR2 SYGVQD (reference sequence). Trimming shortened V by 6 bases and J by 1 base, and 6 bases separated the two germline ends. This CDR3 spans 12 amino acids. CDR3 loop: CASSGDNYGYTF. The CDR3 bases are TGCGCCAGCAGCGGGGATAACTATGGCTACACCTTC.

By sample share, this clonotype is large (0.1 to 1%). CDR3 bases: TGTGCCAGCAGTTTAAGGTCGGGTAGCTCCTACGAGCAGTACTTC. It translates to CASSLRSGSSYEQYF. The rearrangement links TRBV27 to TRBJ2-7; D gene uncertain. This CDR3 spans 15 amino acids. The V end was cut by 2 bases, the J end by 0 bases, with 11 bases between. Germline CDR1 and CDR2: MNHEY and SMNVEV (reference sequence).

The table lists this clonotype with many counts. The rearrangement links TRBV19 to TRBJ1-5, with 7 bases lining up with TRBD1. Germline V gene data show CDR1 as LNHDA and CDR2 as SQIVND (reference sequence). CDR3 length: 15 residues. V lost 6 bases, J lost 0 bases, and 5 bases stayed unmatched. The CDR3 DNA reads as TGTGCCAGTAGGCAAACAGGGGATAGCAATCAGCCCCAGCATTTT. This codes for CASRQTGDSNQPQHF.

The chain's CDR3 is CASSSQGFEAFF. The CDR3, as DNA: TGTGCCAGCAGTTCCCAGGGGTTTGAAGCTTTCTTT. The chain employs TRBV6-2 or TRBV6-3 and TRBJ1-1, with D tentatively TRBD1 (6 bases). Germline lookup yields CDR1 MNHEY and CDR2 SVGEGT. V was clipped by 4 bases and J by 7 bases, with 10 bases between them. CDR3 length: 12 residues.

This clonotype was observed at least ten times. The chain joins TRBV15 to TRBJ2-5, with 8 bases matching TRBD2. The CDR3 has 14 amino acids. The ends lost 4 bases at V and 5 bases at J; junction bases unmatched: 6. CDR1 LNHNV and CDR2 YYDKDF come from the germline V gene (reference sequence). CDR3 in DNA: TGTGCCACCAGCATGGCGGGAGGATGGGAGACCCAGTACTTC. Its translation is CATSMAGGWETQYF.

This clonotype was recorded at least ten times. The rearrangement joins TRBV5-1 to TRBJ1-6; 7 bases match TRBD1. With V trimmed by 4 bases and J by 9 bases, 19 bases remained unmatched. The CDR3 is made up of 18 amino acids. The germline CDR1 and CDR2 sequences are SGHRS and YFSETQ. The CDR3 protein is CASSAKGQTQGTTSPLHF. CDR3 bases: TGCGCCAGCAGCGCGAAGGGACAGACACAAGGGACGACTTCACCCCTCCACTTT.

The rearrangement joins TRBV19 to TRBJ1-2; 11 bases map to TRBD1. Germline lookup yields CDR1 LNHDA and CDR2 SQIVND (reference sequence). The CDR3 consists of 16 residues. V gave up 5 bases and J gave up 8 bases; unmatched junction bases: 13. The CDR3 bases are TGTGCCAGTAGTCTCGGGGGGACAGGGGGACTCGGGGGCTACACCTTC. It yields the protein CASSLGGTGGLGGYTF.

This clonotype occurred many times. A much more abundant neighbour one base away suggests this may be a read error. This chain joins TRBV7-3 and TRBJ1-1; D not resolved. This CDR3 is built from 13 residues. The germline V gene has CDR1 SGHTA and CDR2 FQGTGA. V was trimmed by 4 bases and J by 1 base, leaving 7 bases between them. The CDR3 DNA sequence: TGTGCCAGCAGCTGGCGACAGAACACTGAAGCTTTCTTT. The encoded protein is CASSWRQNTEAFF.